Each of the 30 T cell receptor beta chains below was sequenced from the same sample in a study of T cells in Graves' hyperthyroidism and ophthalmopathy. Amplified TCR beta CDR3 regions derived from RNA transcripts. The primer set for the first-round RT-PCR of the TCR CDR3 was HTBI. TCRdb analysed the multiplex PCR reads with MiXCR anew, one entry per CDR3 protein. Among 600,000 to 850,000 distinct CDR3 sequences, 18% were seen once, and the ten largest hold roughly 17%. The sample taken for sequencing was blood. The receptors derive from a woman between 50 and 59 years old with Graves' hyperthyroidism that later progressed to Graves' ophthalmopathy.

This chain uses TRBV6-1 with TRBJ2-6; D ambiguous. The CDR3 covers 16 residues. Germline V gives CDR1 MNHNS, CDR2 SASEGT. Trimming shortened V by 6 bases and J by 0 bases, and 12 bases separated the two germline ends. CDR3 nucleotides: TGTGCCAGCAGACCCACCAGCTCCTCTGGGGCCAACGTCCTGACTTTC. Its translation: CASRPTSSSGANVLTF.

This clonotype was found a few times. The chain recombines TRBV20-1 with TRBJ1-1, with TRBD1 as a possible D gene (6 bases). The CDR3 is made up of 11 amino acids. Germline CDR1 DFQATT, CDR2 SNEGSKA (reference sequence). Trimming left V 5 bases short and J 6 bases short, with 10 bases between. The CDR3 protein is CSADGQSEAFF. CDR3 nucleotides: TGCAGTGCTGACGGACAGTCTGAAGCTTTCTTT.

This clonotype came up many times. The V and J genes are TRBV11-2 and TRBJ1-1; D unresolved. Trimming stripped 1 base from V and 0 bases from J, with 9 bases between. The CDR3 is 15 amino acids. CDR1 and CDR2 from the germline V gene are SGHAT and FQNNGV. Here the CDR3 DNA reads TGTGCCAGCAGCTTAGGTGCAGCAATGAACACTGAAGCTTTCTTT. This encodes CASSLGAAMNTEAFF. Full variable domain (missing parts from reference TRBV11-2 and TRBJ1-1): EAGVAQSPRYKIIEKRQSVAFWCNPISGHATLYWYQQILGQGPKLLIQFQNNGVVDDSQLPKDRFSAERLKGVDSTLKIQPAKLEDSAVYLCASSLGAAMNTEAFFGQGTRLTVV.

The chain recombines TRBV6-1 with TRBJ1-1; TRBD1 aligns across 7 bases. Looked up from germline, CDR1 is MNHNS and CDR2 is SASEGT. This CDR3 spans 11 amino acids. The V segment lost 7 bases and the J segment 8 bases; nucleotides outside the gene matches: 4. DNA of the CDR3: TGTGCCAGCACTAGACAGGGCGAAGCTTTCTTT. Translation: CASTRQGEAFF.

This clonotype was detected many times. The rearrangement links TRBV20-1 to TRBJ2-1, with 8 positions matching TRBD1. V lost 1 base to trimming and J lost 7 bases; unmatched junction nucleotides: 3. Germline V gene sequence: CDR1 DFQATT, CDR2 SNEGSKA (reference sequence). This CDR3 is built from 13 residues. The CDR3 bases are TGCAGTGCTAGAGGGACAGGGAGGAATGAGCAGTTCTTC. Its translation is CSARGTGRNEQFF.

This chain uses TRBV10-1 with TRBJ1-3; no definite D call. The CDR3 extends over 15 amino acids. Trimming removed 8 bases at V and 0 bases at J, with 14 bases between. Germline CDR1 and CDR2: WNHNN and SYGVQD (reference sequence). CDR3 sequence (DNA): TGCGCCAGCGAAGCGTTCTTCCCCTCTGGAAACACCATATATTTT. Protein sequence: CASEAFFPSGNTIYF.

This clonotype was observed a handful of times. The chain employs TRBV6-2 or TRBV6-3 and TRBJ1-1, with D possibly TRBD1 on 5 matching bases. V lost 6 bases, J lost 5 bases, and 13 bases lay in between. Germline CDR1 is MNHEY and CDR2 is SVGEGT. The CDR3 runs 13 residues. CDR3 amino acids: CASRSTRTTEAFF. Here the CDR3 DNA reads TGTGCCAGCAGGTCTACACGGACAACTGAAGCTTTCTTT.

This clonotype was observed a handful of times. The gene calls are TRBV9 and TRBJ1-2; D gene uncertain. CDR1 is SGDLS, CDR2 YYNGEE, per germline. The ends were cut back, 3 bases at V and 1 base at J, with 10 bases in the middle. CDR3 size: 14 residues. The CDR3 nucleotides are TGTGCCAGCAGCGATTCCGACTTTAACTATGGCTACACCTTC. This gives the protein CASSDSDFNYGYTF.

The J gene is TRBJ2-7, the V gene TRBV19, with TRBD1 identical over 7 bases. Germline loops: CDR1 LNHDA, CDR2 SQIVND (reference sequence). The V segment lost 4 bases and the J segment 0 bases; nucleotides outside the gene matches: 6. This CDR3 has 15 residues. The CDR3 loop reads CASSTTGPFSYEQYF. Here the CDR3 DNA reads TGTGCCAGTAGTACGACAGGGCCCTTCTCCTACGAGCAGTACTTC. Complete variable domain (other parts from reference TRBV19 and TRBJ2-7): DGGITQSPKYLFRKEGQNVTLSCEQNLNHDAMYWYRQDPGQGLRLIYYSQIVNDFQKGDIAEGYSVSREKKESFPLTVTSAQKNPTAFYLCASSTTGPFSYEQYFGPGTRLTVT.

Many counts were recorded for this clonotype. V is TRBV12-3 or TRBV12-4 and J is TRBJ1-1; TRBD1 agrees at 7 bases. This CDR3 region has 15 residues. J was trimmed by 5 bases and V by 0 bases; bases with no gene match: 6. CDR3 protein: CASSLAHRGTTEAFF. As DNA, the CDR3 is TGTGCCAGCAGTTTAGCACACAGGGGTACAACTGAAGCTTTCTTT.

The J gene is TRBJ1-1, the V gene TRBV6-1; possibly TRBD1 for D (6 bases). The CDR3 has 14 residues. CDR1 is MNHNS, CDR2 SASEGT, per germline. V was trimmed by 1 base and J by 5 bases, leaving 11 bases between them. The CDR3 nucleotides are TGTGCCAGCAGTGAAGACAGGGAGTCAACTGAAGCTTTCTTT. It is translated as CASSEDRESTEAFF.

V is TRBV4-1 and J is TRBJ2-5; D not resolved. Between the trimmed V and J ends, which lost 0 bases and 13 bases, there was a span of 21 bases. CDR1 and CDR2 from the germline V gene are MGHRA and YSYEKL. The CDR3 spans 15 residues. The CDR3 is CASSQERFEDRRLYF. In DNA form, the CDR3 reads TGCGCCAGCAGCCAAGAAAGGTTTGAGGACCGCCGGTTGTACTTC.

This clonotype was detected many times. The rearrangement uses TRBV6-5 and TRBJ2-3; 8 nucleotides agree with TRBD2. Germline trimming cut 0 bases from V and 5 bases from J; bases unmatched to any gene: 10. There are 17 residues in the CDR3. CDR1 is MNHEY, CDR2 SVGAGI, per germline. CDR3 coding DNA: TGTGCCAGCAGTTACTCGAGTAGCGGGACATGGCAAGATACGCAGTATTTT. It yields the protein CASSYSSSGTWQDTQYF.

This clonotype came up many times. The chain couples TRBV6-1 to TRBJ1-1, with D unclear. V lost 6 bases, J lost 6 bases, and 20 bases lay in between. Per germline, CDR1 MNHNS and CDR2 SASEGT. This CDR3 spans 15 amino acids. CDR3 sequence reads: CASSDDSGFNAEAFF. DNA for the CDR3: TGTGCCAGCAGCGACGATTCCGGTTTTAACGCTGAAGCTTTCTTT.

This chain joins TRBV6-1 and TRBJ1-2; 9 bases are shared with TRBD1. V lost 5 bases to trimming and J lost 2 bases; unmatched junction nucleotides: 6. Germline loops: CDR1 MNHNS, CDR2 SASEGT. This CDR3 has 15 amino acids. CDR3 region: CASSRQGQGNYGYTF. The CDR3 DNA reads TGTGCCAGCAGTCGACAGGGACAGGGAAACTATGGCTACACCTTC.

This clonotype occurred many times. V is TRBV12-3 or TRBV12-4 and J is TRBJ1-6, with 10 bases fitting TRBD1. CDR3 length: 15 residues. The junction had 7 bases not matched to a gene; V was cut back by 5 bases and J by 9 bases. The CDR3 DNA reads as TGTGCCAGCAGTCCGGCGGACAGGGGGGGTTCACCCCTCCACTTT. Translated, it gives CASSPADRGGSPLHF.

This clonotype appeared a single time. This chain connects TRBV3-1 to TRBJ2-3; the match to TRBD1 covers 8 bases. V lost 1 base to trimming and J lost 4 bases; unmatched junction nucleotides: 7. Germline-derived CDR1 and CDR2 are LGHDT and YNNKEL (reference sequence). The CDR3 is made up of 16 amino acids. The CDR3 protein is CASSQGRQGRSDTQYF. The CDR3 DNA sequence: TGTGCCAGCAGCCAAGGGAGACAGGGGAGATCAGATACGCAGTATTTT.

This clonotype was counted a few times. This chain uses TRBV5-1 with TRBJ1-1; TRBD1 is a possible D gene (5 bases). This CDR3 is built from 14 residues. Between the trimmed V and J ends, which lost 0 bases and 6 bases, there was a span of 12 bases. Per germline, CDR1 SGHRS and CDR2 YFSETQ. The CDR3 sequence is CASSLAVGGAEAFF. In DNA, the CDR3 is TGCGCCAGCAGCTTGGCGGTGGGGGGAGCTGAAGCTTTCTTT.

The table lists this clonotype with many counts. The rearrangement uses TRBV12-5 and TRBJ1-1, with D unresolved. V lost 2 bases and J 3 bases, leaving 22 bases between the germline ends. The germline V gene has CDR1 LGHNT and CDR2 FRNRAP. The CDR3 totals 18 residues. CDR3 protein: CASGLPSPGREADTEAFF. CDR3 nucleotides: TGTGCTAGTGGTTTGCCTTCTCCGGGAAGGGAGGCGGACACTGAAGCTTTCTTT.

The CDR3 protein is CAISDTLGPSTDTQYF. As DNA, the CDR3 is TGTGCCATCAGTGATACCCTGGGCCCCAGCACAGATACGCAGTATTTT. This rearrangement joins TRBV10-3 to TRBJ2-3, with D hard to call. CDR1 is ENHRY, CDR2 SYGVKD, per germline. CDR3 length: 16 residues. The V end lost 3 bases, the J end lost 0 bases, and 13 bases lay between the germline ends.

The chain couples TRBV3-1 to TRBJ1-4, with TRBD1 identical over 10 bases. The CDR3 is made up of 21 amino acids. CDR1 LGHDT and CDR2 YNNKEL come from the germline V gene (reference sequence). Trimming removed 2 bases from V and 0 bases from J; junction bases left unmatched: 15. CDR3 in DNA: TGTGCCAGCAGCCAACATACCGGGACAGGGGTTCTTTCAGCAACTAATGAAAAACTGTTTTTT. It encodes CASSQHTGTGVLSATNEKLFF.

The chain carries TRBV4-1 and TRBJ2-3; D is possibly TRBD2 (5 bases). This CDR3 spans 15 amino acids. V lost 5 bases to trimming and J lost 5 bases, with 17 bases between them. Looked up from germline, CDR1 is MGHRA and CDR2 is YSYEKL. The CDR3 sequence is CASSSEAGTLDTQYF. In nucleotides, the CDR3 is TGCGCCAGCAGCTCAGAGGCGGGCACCCTAGATACGCAGTATTTT.

This clonotype was recorded many times. This sequence joins TRBV20-1 and TRBJ1-1; D call uncertain. V lost 5 bases and J 1 base, leaving 8 bases between the germline ends. The CDR3 runs to 12 residues. Germline V gene sequence: CDR1 DFQATT, CDR2 SNEGSKA (reference sequence). The chain's CDR3 is CSAGRRNTEAFF. CDR3 nucleotides: TGCAGTGCTGGACGGCGGAACACTGAAGCTTTCTTT.

This sequence joins TRBV27 and TRBJ2-1; D might be TRBD2 (7 bases). Trimming took off 3 bases at V and 6 bases at J, with 12 bases between the two ends. Germline CDR1 MNHEY, CDR2 SMNVEV (reference sequence). The CDR3 contains 14 residues. CDR3 DNA: TGTGCCAGCAGTTTCGCGGGGGCTGCCAATGAGCAGTTCTTC. Amino acids: CASSFAGAANEQFF.

Points on this clonotype: The junction shows a germline mismatch at one end, possibly a read error. V is TRBV19 and J is TRBJ2-7, with 8 positions matching TRBD1. CDR3 length equals 14 residues. CDR1 and CDR2 (germline): LNHDA, SQIVND (reference sequence). CDR3 protein: CVSSTGTGSYEQYF. The CDR3 DNA follows: TGTGTCAGTAGCACCGGGACAGGATCATACGAGCAGTACTTC.

As DNA, the CDR3 is TGCAGCGTTTCCGTTAGCACTGAAGCTTTCTTT. Translated, it gives CSVSVSTEAFF. The rearrangement joins TRBV29-1 to TRBJ1-1; no clear D gene. The germline gives CDR1 SQVTM, CDR2 ANQGSEA. CDR3 length equals 11 residues. The V gene lost 5 bases and the J gene lost 4 bases, with 8 bases spanning the gap.

The sample holds a few counts of this clonotype. The rearrangement links TRBV6-1 to TRBJ1-3; D unclear. CDR1 MNHNS and CDR2 SASEGT come from the germline V gene. The CDR3 totals 17 residues. The V gene lost 6 bases and the J gene lost 0 bases, with 18 bases spanning the gap. CDR3 bases: TGTGCCAGCAGGGACCGAGCCAAACTGTTCTCTGGAAACACCATATATTTT. Its translation is CASRDRAKLFSGNTIYF.

This clonotype was observed a handful of times. The CDR3 coding sequence is TGCGCCAGCGGGTGGTGGGGTGACACTGAAGCTTTCTTT. Translated, it gives CASGWWGDTEAFF. V and J are TRBV4-1 and TRBJ1-1, with D uncertain. V was shortened by 8 bases and J by 3 bases, with 13 bases between the two germline ends. CDR1 is MGHRA and CDR2 is YSYEKL in the germline V gene. There are 13 residues in the CDR3.

The V call is TRBV11-2, the J call TRBJ2-1, with a possible D match to TRBD2 (6 bases). The CDR3 is 16 amino acids. Germline CDR1 is SGHAT and CDR2 is FQNNGV. Trimming took off 1 base at V and 0 bases at J, with 10 bases between the two ends. DNA for the CDR3: TGTGCCAGCAGCTTAGGGAGGGACCTCTCCTACAATGAGCAGTTCTTC. Protein product: CASSLGRDLSYNEQFF. Full variable domain (outside the CDR3, taken from reference TRBV11-2 and TRBJ2-1): EAGVAQSPRYKIIEKRQSVAFWCNPISGHATLYWYQQILGQGPKLLIQFQNNGVVDDSQLPKDRFSAERLKGVDSTLKIQPAKLEDSAVYLCASSLGRDLSYNEQFFGPGTRLTVL.

There are many counts of this clonotype. The rearrangement uses TRBV19 and TRBJ1-1, with TRBD1 matching over 9 bases. With V trimmed by 4 bases and J by 7 bases, 13 bases remained unmatched. The germline V gene has CDR1 LNHDA and CDR2 SQIVND (reference sequence). The CDR3 totals 16 residues. For the CDR3, the DNA is TGTGCCAGTAGTAGACGCAGGGACAGGGTAAATGGTGAAGCTTTCTTT. Its translation is CASSRRRDRVNGEAFF.